Reported below is one T cell receptor (beta chain). This sample was included in a study of T cell changes during pregnancy in multiple sclerosis. Libraries were prepared by immunoSEQ multiplex PCR; TCRdb keeps only in-frame clonotypes and omits some of them. The sample includes some 44,000 clones, 88% of them seen just once. The sequence was collected from a female donor with multiple sclerosis, enrolled in a pregnancy study. Sequencing was performed on CD4+ T cells from peripheral blood mononuclear cells, taken in the second trimester of pregnancy.

The DNA of the CDR3 is TGTGCCAGCAGCCCGCCCCCTGGTGGGGGGGTAAACGTCCTGACTTTC. The encoded protein is CASSPPPGGGVNVLTF. This chain links TRBV28 with TRBJ2-6; 7 bases fit TRBD2. The germline gives CDR1 MDHEN, CDR2 SYDVKM. This CDR3 spans 16 amino acids. Losses at the gene ends were 6 bases for V and 10 bases for J; bases not matched to a gene: 15.